These 13 T cell receptor beta chains were all obtained from the same sample, sequenced in a study of CD8 T cells in Susac syndrome. Random hexamers served to reverse transcribe roughly 0.45 to 1 ug RNA. TCRdb re-called the immunoSEQ multiplex PCR reads with MiXCR, one entry per CDR3 protein. The sample records about 130,000 distinct CDR3 sequences, around 80% being singletons. Sequenced: CD8+ T cells from PBMCs. These receptors were obtained from a human donor with multiple sclerosis.

This clonotype has just one count. This chain connects TRBV10-3 to TRBJ2-3, with TRBD2 matching 13 bases. Germline V gene sequence: CDR1 ENHRY, CDR2 SYGVKD. The CDR3 is made up of 19 amino acids. The trim removed 3 bases at V and 8 bases at J, leaving 17 bases unmatched. The CDR3 DNA reads TGTGCCATCAGTGATACACAGGGACTAGCGGGATCGGCGGCCTCTACGCAGTATTTT. Its translation: CAISDTQGLAGSAASTQYF.

The chain employs TRBV7-6 and TRBJ2-1; tentatively, D is TRBD1 or TRBD2 (5 bases each). Between the trimmed V and J ends, which lost 1 base and 9 bases, there was a span of 10 bases. From germline, CDR1 is SGHVS and CDR2 FNYEAQ. The CDR3 is 13 amino acids. The CDR3 DNA reads TGTGCCAGCAGCTTAGGGGGGTCTGGTGAGCAGTTCTTC. Protein: CASSLGGSGEQFF.

The rearrangement uses TRBV12-3 or TRBV12-4 and TRBJ1-4, with 8 nucleotides matching TRBD1. The CDR3 is 15 residues long. J was trimmed by 5 bases and V by 7 bases; bases with no gene match: 9. The CDR3, as DNA: TGTGCCAGCAACTCTGGGGCAGGGGGCAATGAAAAACTGTTTTTT. Its protein is CASNSGAGGNEKLFF.

CDR3 amino acids: CAILLTGGPYSGNTIYF. The CDR3 DNA is TGTGCCATTCTGCTGACAGGGGGCCCCTACTCTGGAAACACCATATATTTT. The chain recombines TRBV7-9 with TRBJ1-3; TRBD1 agrees at 10 bases. There are 17 residues in the CDR3. Trimming took 10 bases from V and 0 from J; bases not matched to a gene: 12. Germline CDR1 and CDR2: SEHNR and FQNEAQ (reference sequence).

The CDR3 loop is CASTPEQSETQYF. Here the CDR3 DNA reads TGTGCCAGCACGCCAGAGCAGTCGGAGACCCAGTACTTC. The rearrangement joins TRBV6-5 to TRBJ2-5; D remains unclear. In germline, CDR1 is MNHEY, CDR2 SVGAGI. The CDR3 is 13 residues long. Trimming cost V 7 bases and J 5 bases, with 14 bases left between them.

This clonotype was counted a single time. This chain links TRBV12-3 or TRBV12-4 with TRBJ2-1, with TRBD2 matching 10 bases. The CDR3 length is 15 residues. V lost 6 bases and J lost 4; bases outside the gene matches: 6. The CDR3 DNA is TGTGCCAGCAGCACTAGCGGGAAGGAGTACAATGAGCAGTTCTTC. It encodes CASSTSGKEYNEQFF.

The chain combines TRBV12-3 or TRBV12-4 with TRBJ1-2; no definite D call. This CDR3 region has 16 residues. With 5 bases removed from V and 5 bases from J, the gap between germline ends came to 21 bases. CDR3 region: CASSHTREELGYGYTF. As DNA, the CDR3 is TGTGCCAGCAGTCACACGAGGGAGGAACTCGGGTATGGCTACACCTTC.

The CDR3 DNA reads as TGTGCCAGCGGGGTTTTTGGGGGTTTAACTGAAGCTTTCTTT. Translation: CASGVFGGLTEAFF. The chain recombines TRBV13 with TRBJ1-1, with a weak D call TRBD1 (5 bases). V lost 8 bases and J 5 bases, leaving 18 bases between the germline ends. The length of the CDR3 is 14 residues. Germline V gene sequence: CDR1 PRHDT, CDR2 FYEKMQ (reference sequence).

This clonotype was detected only a few times. J is TRBJ2-1 and V is TRBV11-2, with D possibly being TRBD2 (6 bases). Trimming pared 5 bases from V and 1 base from J, leaving 18 bases between. Germline assignment: CDR1 SGHAT and CDR2 FQNNGV. The CDR3 has 17 residues. CDR3 residues: CASSPYFGLPSYNEQFF. CDR3 coding DNA: TGTGCCAGCAGCCCCTACTTCGGACTACCGTCCTACAATGAGCAGTTCTTC.

CDR3 in amino acids: CASSISDRGREEQYF. The CDR3 DNA reads TGTGCCAGTAGTATCTCGGACAGGGGGCGCGAGGAGCAGTACTTC. This chain uses TRBV19 with TRBJ2-7; 11 nucleotides align to TRBD1. This CDR3 comprises 15 residues. Germline CDR1 LNHDA, CDR2 SQIVND (reference sequence). The V segment lost 3 bases and the J segment 7 bases; nucleotides outside the gene matches: 8.

This chain uses TRBV2 with TRBJ1-6; unclear D gene. The V gene lost 1 base and the J gene lost 7 bases, with 14 bases spanning the gap. Germline V gene sequence: CDR1 SNHLY, CDR2 FYNNEI. This CDR3 region has 16 residues. CDR3 sequence reads: CASSEEFNTRNSPLHF. The CDR3 DNA reads TGTGCCAGCAGTGAAGAATTTAACACTCGGAATTCACCCCTCCACTTT.

The CDR3 bases are TGTGCCAGCAGTCTCAGCTTTGGGGAAAGCACAGATACGCAGTATTTT. Its protein is CASSLSFGESTDTQYF. V usage is TRBV6-1 and J usage is TRBJ2-3, with no clear D. This CDR3 comprises 16 residues. Germline CDR1 MNHNS, CDR2 SASEGT. Trimming took 5 bases from V and 0 from J, leaving 15 bases between them.

V usage is TRBV5-6 and J usage is TRBJ1-2; TRBD1 aligns across 9 bases. CDR1 and CDR2 (germline): SGHDT, YYEEEE. Losses at the gene ends were 4 bases for V and 0 bases for J; bases not matched to a gene: 13. CDR3 size: 18 residues. The CDR3 DNA reads TGTGCCAGCAGCCAGGGTCCCGGGACAGGGATTGCTAACTATGGCTACACCTTC. Amino acid sequence: CASSQGPGTGIANYGYTF.